This TCR beta chain is drawn from a study of T cells after posttransplantation cyclophosphamide. Study-level results: Donor-recipient repertoire similarity was low at 1-2 months, rising over year one.

Trimming removed 1 base from V and 6 bases from J; junction bases left unmatched: 5. This CDR3 is 14 amino acids long. CDR1 is LGHNA and CDR2 is YSLEER in the germline V gene. A note on this clone: Antigen: not known.

Only in-frame clones appear in the TCRdb table, and some are missing; sequencing was by immunoSEQ multiplex PCR. The top ten clones hold under 0.6% of a sample with thousands of clones, just over 95% of them seen once. The naive gate required viable CD3+CD4+ or CD3+CD8+ cells with CCR7+CD45RA+CD45RO-CD95-CD27+CD28+ phenotype. The chain is built from TRBV4-3 and TRBJ2-7, with 8 bases fitting TRBD1. The clonotype originates from a woman in her twenties or thirties in good health and a related stem cell transplant donor. The sample consisted of naive CD8+ T cells sorted from PBMCs. The CDR3 spells CASSQVGTGGEQYF. The CDR3 DNA sequence: TGCGCCAGCAGCCAAGTTGGCACAGGGGGCGAGCAGTACTTC.